The present TCR beta chain was sequenced within a study of cytomegalovirus exposure and HLA in healthy donors. Study-wide background: Samples from HLA-typed donors yielded approximately 80 million unique TCRs in an early data release.

This clone has just a few counts. CDR1 is MDHEN, CDR2 SYDVKM, per germline. The CDR3 contains 11 residues. Amplification used 60 Vbeta primers and 13 Jbeta primers. Clones were read by immunoSEQ multiplex PCR, and TCRdb kept only the in-frame ones, dropping some. The table lists more than 95,000 clones, approximately 74% of them singletons, with approximately 3.2% in the top ten. V is TRBV28 and J is TRBJ1-2; no clear D gene. This TCR derives from a female donor in good health and CMV-seropositive. The specimen sequenced was PBMCs. The CDR3 DNA sequence: TGTGCTTACACATCTAACTATGGCTACACCTTC. Translated: CAYTSNYGYTF.